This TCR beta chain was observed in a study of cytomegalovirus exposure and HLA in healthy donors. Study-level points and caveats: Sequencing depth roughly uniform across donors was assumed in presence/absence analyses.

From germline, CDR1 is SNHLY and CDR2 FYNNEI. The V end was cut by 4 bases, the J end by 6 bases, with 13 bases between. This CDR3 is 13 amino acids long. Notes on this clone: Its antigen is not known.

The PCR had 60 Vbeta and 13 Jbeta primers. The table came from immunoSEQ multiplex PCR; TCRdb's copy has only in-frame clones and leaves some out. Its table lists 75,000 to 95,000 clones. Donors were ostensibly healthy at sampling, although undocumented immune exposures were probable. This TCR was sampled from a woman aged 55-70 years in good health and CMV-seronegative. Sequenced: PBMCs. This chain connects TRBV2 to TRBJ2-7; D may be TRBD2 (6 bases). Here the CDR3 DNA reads TGTGCCAGCAGTGTTTGGCGGGAACCCGAGCAGTACTTC. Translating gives CASSVWREPEQYF.